This T cell receptor beta chain was identified in a study of T cell responses to AZD1222 COVID-19 vaccine. Study in general: Combined were second doses at about 4 or about 12 weeks.

Repertoires were generated with immunoSEQ multiplex PCR, while TCRdb's copy carries only in-frame clones and drops some. The table shows 150,000 to 200,000 clones, with approximately 92% occurring only once. Findings of the study overall: Reports indicate that nearly half of spike-specific TCRs are directed at unmutated variant regions. Spike-specific TCR breadth and depth went up after people got two AZD1222 doses. The number of AZD1222 recipients seropositive at baseline was only five to seven.

Trimming stripped 5 bases from V and 0 bases from J, with 10 bases between. The CDR3 sequence is 15 residues long. Germline V gives CDR1 SEHNR, CDR2 FQNEAQ (reference sequence). This clone has a single count. As yet, its antigen is unknown. The gene calls are TRBV7-9 and TRBJ2-2, with a tentative D call TRBD1 (5 bases). The receptor was isolated from an adult in good health. The specimen comprised peripheral blood, sampled on day 0 of AZD1222 vaccination. CDR3 region: CASSTQGTNTGELFF. CDR3 DNA sequence: TGTGCCAGCAGCACGCAGGGAACGAACACCGGGGAGCTGTTTTTT.